A selection of T cell receptor beta chains follows, all from one sample in a study of shared clonotypes between healthy human individuals. Measured with immunoSEQ multiplex PCR; TCRdb has only the in-frame clones, and not every one. The sample has about 750,000 clones; 92% are singletons. The sample was naive CD8+ T cells sorted from blood. These receptors came from a man aged 25 to 40 in good health. Both conserved end residues are part of each CDR3. D genes are given only for firm matches. Not every row has a clone size; where given, it reads once, few, many or a size class.

clone_size,v_call,d_call,cdr3_length,j_call,cdr3_nt,cdr3_aa
NA,TRBV6-5,NA,14,TRBJ1-5,TGTGCCAGCTCAGAACAGTTTAGCAATCAGCCCCAGCATTTT,CASSEQFSNQPQHF
NA,TRBV27,NA,15,TRBJ2-7,TGTGCCAGCAGTTTATCTCCAGGCCCACCCTACGAGCAGTACTTC,CASSLSPGPPYEQYF
NA,TRBV28,NA,13,TRBJ1-4,TGTGCCAGCAAGGTATACAGGGCTGAAAAACTGTTTTTT,CASKVYRAEKLFF
NA,TRBV10-3,NA,13,TRBJ1-1,TGTGCCATCAGTGATACGGGGAGGACTGAAGCTTTCTTT,CAISDTGRTEAFF
NA,TRBV11-2,NA,14,TRBJ2-7,TGTGCCAGCAGCAACCCATCCGGGACCTACGAGCAGTACTTC,CASSNPSGTYEQYF
NA,TRBV18,NA,12,TRBJ2-3,TGTGCCAGCTCACCTAGCACAGATACGCAGTATTTT,CASSPSTDTQYF
few,TRBV27,TRBD1,15,TRBJ2-7,TGTGCCAGCAGTCAAACGACAGGGGCTCGCTACGAGCAGTACTTC,CASSQTTGARYEQYF
NA,TRBV11-2,NA,14,TRBJ2-6,TGTGCCAGCAAACGAGGCTCTGGGGCCAACGTCCTGACTTTC,CASKRGSGANVLTF
NA,TRBV7-9,TRBD1,14,TRBJ1-1,TGTGCCAGCAGCCCCAGACAGGGAATCACTGAAGCTTTCTTT,CASSPRQGITEAFF
NA,TRBV9,NA,13,TRBJ2-7,TGTGCCAGCAGCCCGGGATTAACATGGGAGCAGTACTTC,CASSPGLTWEQYF